This T cell receptor (beta chain) came from a study of blood T cells in healthy people across ages (dated by TCRdb to 2013 to 2016). For the study in its entirety: Template switching captured roughly one uniquely barcoded TCR beta cDNA molecule per two T cells in model experiments. Using the same blood draw, the study looked at two additional independent replicas of 1 million unique cDNA reads for two donors, one aged 18 to 30 and the other aged 80 or older. To avoid experimental bias, donors of different ages were distributed randomly across sequencing lanes. The donors were split into four age groups: young (average around 15 years), middle-aged (roughly 42), aged (over 55) and long-lived (under 85). Age-related changes in TCR beta repertoire diversity were measured in the study by deep sequencing normalized with unique cDNA molecular identifiers.

The 39 donors, aged roughly 6 to 100 years, were systemically healthy Caucasian individuals from Russia. Ten milliliters of peripheral blood were drawn from each donor into EDTA-treated Vacutainer tubes. Ficoll-Paque density-gradient centrifugation was used to isolate PBMCs, with at least 6.5 million per sample. Total RNA, at least 6 micrograms per sample, was extracted from PBMCs with Trizol reagent. For every donor, an aliquot of PBMCs went through flow cytometry to measure the percentages of naive CD45RAhigh/CD27high T cells. Receptor amplification or capture employed 5' RACE. Sequencing relied on an Illumina HiSeq 2500. A second PCR of about 7 to 12 cycles was run with a J-beta primer mix and a sample-barcoded 5' primer. Each TCR beta cDNA molecule received a unique molecular identifier from a template-switch 5' adaptor carrying 12 random nucleotides. Each sample yielded at least 3 million CDR3-containing paired-end reads. First-strand cDNA synthesis was performed from all RNA using the Mint cDNA synthesis kit, with priming by a TRBC-specific oligonucleotide. All cDNA was treated with uracil-DNA glycosylase and then went through a first 18-cycle PCR with the universal primers M1SS and BC2_uni_R. As for how the authors treated the data: Each sample was normalized by randomly selecting 1 million high-quality reads, each carrying a distinct molecular identifier. Reads sharing molecular identifiers were discarded rather than binned into consensus sequences. MiTCR, set to a Q25 quality threshold and the strictest error-elimination algorithm, was used for CDR3 identification, clonotype clustering and error correction. A nonparametric unseen species model using Euler transformation provided a lower-bound estimate of total TCR beta diversity. TCRdb's own reprocessing of the public reads used fastp at Q25 and MiXCR and kept productive beta chains. Under each unique CDR3 protein, matching rows form one entry showing the most common genes and DNA. The V and J calls and clone size come from TCRdb's table, not from the authors' own analysis. Recorded for this sample are some 900,000 distinct CDR3 sequences; 48% of them occurred a single time. In total, the top ten clones hold roughly 12% of the sample.

This clonotype was seen a handful of times. Its antigen remains undetermined. One base away there is no much larger clone; base qualities are not given. V is reduced by 1 base and J by 2 bases, leaving a spacing of 10 bases between them. The CDR3, from cysteine to phenylalanine, totals 15 residues. The kept DNA is CDR3 alone, 45 bases in frame from the first base. The germline V gene (reference sequence) sets CDR1 to SEHNR and CDR2 to FQNEAQ. Results the study describes overall, beyond this receptor: Compared with the aged group, the long-lived group had more naive CD4+ T cells, fewer expanded clones and increased TCR diversity, suggesting age selection. Because donor CMV infection status was unknown, age-related changes in expanded clonotypes were potentially confounded. Observed TCR beta diversity per million T cells fell roughly linearly with age, and a significant reduction was already apparent by age around 44. Conclusive comparison of naive and antigen-experienced compartments was prevented by the profiling of bulk unsorted PBMCs. Estimates of total diversity from one million sequenced T cells were regarded as lower bounds and underestimates. A strong correlation was found between observed TCR beta diversity and the percentage of naive T cells measured by flow cytometry.

The rearranged chain carries TRBV7-9 and TRBJ2-3, and perhaps TRBD2 as D gene, on 5 matching bases. The specimen sequenced was blood. The clonotype originates from a man younger than 40 in good health. Read as DNA, the sequence is TGTGCCAGCAGCTTAGGGCGGAGGAACACAGATACGCAGTATTTT. Translated, this is CASSLGRRNTDTQYF.